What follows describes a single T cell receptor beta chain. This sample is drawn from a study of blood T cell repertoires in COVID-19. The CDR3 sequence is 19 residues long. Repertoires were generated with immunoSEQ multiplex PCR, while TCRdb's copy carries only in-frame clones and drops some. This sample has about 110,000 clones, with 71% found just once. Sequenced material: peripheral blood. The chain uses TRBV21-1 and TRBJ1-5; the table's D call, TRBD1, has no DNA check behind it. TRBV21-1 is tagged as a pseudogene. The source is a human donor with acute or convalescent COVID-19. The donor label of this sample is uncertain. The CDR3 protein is CASSKTIPPGGSGDQPQHF. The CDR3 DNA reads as TGTGCCAGCAGCAAGACCATTCCCCCAGGGGGCAGTGGAGATCAGCCCCAGCATTTT.